Sequencing of this T cell receptor (beta chain) was carried out in a study of blood T cell repertoires in COVID-19. Generated by immunoSEQ multiplex PCR, the TCRdb table keeps only in-frame clones and is missing some. The top ten clones hold 0.95% to 1.5% of a sample with about 300,000 clones, about 86% of them seen once. The CDR3 consists of 19 residues. V was pared by 5 bases and J by 0 bases, with 9 bases of the junction left unmatched. CDR1 is SGHTA and CDR2 is FQGTGA in the germline V gene. The sequence came from a woman aged 50 to 65 with acute or convalescent COVID-19. The chain couples TRBV7-3 to TRBJ2-6, with 11 bases matching TRBD2. Sequencing was carried out using peripheral blood. The CDR3 bases are TGTGCCAGCAGCCCTCCCTTAGCGGGAGGGTTCTCTGGGGCCAACGTCCTGACTTTC. Amino acids: CASSPPLAGGFSGANVLTF.